Here is one TCR beta chain with its context. Antigen: not known. This CDR3 has 14 residues. Per germline, CDR1 SGHVS and CDR2 FQNEAQ. This entry comes from a study of CXCR3-negative and CXCR3-positive naive CD8 T cells. All TRB cDNA libraries came from 5' RACE performed with UMI labels. From the 5' RACE reads, TCRdb lists one entry per CDR3 protein and no DNA. The sample totals over 95,000 distinct CDR3 sequences; its top ten clones hold just over 0.35%. Study-wide findings and caveats: Most assays used freshly isolated PBMCs, as cryopreservation partially reduced CXCR3. Similar TRBV-TRBJ gene usage was seen in naive CXCR3-negative and CXCR3-positive cells, but not in memory cells. CXCR3-negative naive cells had less hydrophobic TRB CDR3s than did CXCR3-positive naive cells. Both naive subsets showed comparably high diversity, and memory CD8+ cells showed much lower diversity.

The clonotype was recovered from a human donor in good health. Some clones in this sample may be carry-over from other donors' samples. This chain connects TRBV7-8 to TRBJ2-7. Sequencing was carried out using naive CXCR3+ CD8+ T cells from blood. Subset of the sample: CD45RO-CCR7+CD27+CD95- naive CD8+ T cells expressing CXCR3 (TNR3+). The CDR3: CASSLVVAVYEQYF.